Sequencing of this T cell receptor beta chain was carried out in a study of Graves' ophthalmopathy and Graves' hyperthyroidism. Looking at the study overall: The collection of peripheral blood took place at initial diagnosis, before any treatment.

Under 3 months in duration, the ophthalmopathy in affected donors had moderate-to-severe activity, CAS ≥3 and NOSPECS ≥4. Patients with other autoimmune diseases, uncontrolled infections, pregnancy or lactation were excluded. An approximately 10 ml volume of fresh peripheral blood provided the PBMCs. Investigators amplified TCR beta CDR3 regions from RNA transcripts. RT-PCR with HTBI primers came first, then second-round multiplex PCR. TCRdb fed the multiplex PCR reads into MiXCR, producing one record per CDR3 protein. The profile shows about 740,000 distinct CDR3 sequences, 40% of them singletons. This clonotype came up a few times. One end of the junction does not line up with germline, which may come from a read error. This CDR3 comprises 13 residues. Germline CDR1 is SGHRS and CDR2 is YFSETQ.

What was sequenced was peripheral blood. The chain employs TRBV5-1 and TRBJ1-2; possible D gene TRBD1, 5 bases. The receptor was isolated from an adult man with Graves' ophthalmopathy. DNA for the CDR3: TGTGCCAGCAGCCCAGGGACGGCGAACGGCTACACCTTC. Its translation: CASSPGTANGYTF.